Each of the 5 T cell receptor beta chains below was sequenced from the same sample in a study of T cells after yellow fever vaccination. TCRdb re-derived calls from the 5' RACE reads in MiXCR, one entry per CDR3 protein. The sample lists approximately 110,000 distinct CDR3 sequences, roughly 8.4% seen once, with over 25% in the top ten. Source: CD8+ T cells sorted from PBMCs, taken 45 days after the yellow fever booster vaccination. These receptors all come from a man aged 25 to 40 who received the YFV17D yellow fever vaccine.

Only a few counts were recorded for this clonotype. The chain has TRBV4-3 and TRBJ2-1; possible D gene TRBD1, 6 bases. There are 16 residues in the CDR3. V lost 0 bases and J 7 bases, leaving 16 bases between the germline ends. The germline gives CDR1 LGHNA, CDR2 YSLEER. In DNA, the CDR3 is TGCGCCAGCAGCCAAGATGCCGGTGGGGGCAGGAATGAGCAGTTCTTC. It encodes CASSQDAGGGRNEQFF.

In its sample, this clonotype was seen many times. The rearrangement uses TRBV20-1 and TRBJ2-1, with TRBD2 matching over 10 bases. There are 15 residues in the CDR3. The junction had 7 bases not matched to a gene; V was cut back by 0 bases and J by 8 bases. CDR1 and CDR2 (germline): DFQATT, SNEGSKA (reference sequence). CDR3 residues: CSARDLASGRDEQFF. Written as DNA, the CDR3 is TGCAGTGCTAGAGATCTGGCCAGCGGGAGGGATGAGCAGTTCTTC.

This clonotype was seen many times. This rearrangement joins TRBV5-8 to TRBJ2-7; D not certain. Per germline, CDR1 SGHTS and CDR2 YDEGEE. There are 13 residues in the CDR3. V lost 2 bases and J 5 bases, leaving 11 bases between the germline ends. The CDR3 nucleotides are TGTGCCAGCAGCTTTGGTTCTTCCGACGAGCAGTACTTC. This gives the protein CASSFGSSDEQYF.

The V gene is TRBV7-9, the J gene TRBJ1-4, with no clear D. The germline V and J ends were trimmed by 2 bases and 13 bases, with 8 bases remaining between them. The length of the CDR3 is 11 residues. Germline V gene sequence: CDR1 SEHNR, CDR2 FQNEAQ (reference sequence). CDR3 coding DNA: TGTGCCAGCAGCTTAAATCTTAGACTGTTTTTT. This codes for CASSLNLRLFF.

Many counts were recorded for this clonotype. The V gene is TRBV5-1, the J gene TRBJ2-5; D is perhaps TRBD2 (6 bases). The CDR3 sequence is 16 residues long. CDR1 SGHRS and CDR2 YFSETQ come from the germline V gene. Trimming cost V 3 bases and J 3 bases, with 18 bases left between them. DNA of the CDR3: TGCGCCAGCAGCTGGATGCCGACTAGTGCCGAAGAGACCCAGTACTTC. Amino acids: CASSWMPTSAEETQYF. Full variable domain (rest looked up from reference TRBV5-1 and TRBJ2-5): KAGVTQTPRYLIKTRGQQVTLSCSPISGHRSVSWYQQTPGQGLQFLFEYFSETQRNKGNFPGRFSGRQFSNSRSEMNVSTLELGDSALYLCASSWMPTSAEETQYFGPGTRLLVL.